The entry below describes one T cell receptor beta chain. Antigen unknown. This record belongs to a study of a mutant IDH1 vaccine in newly diagnosed glioma. Study in general: Patients arrived already treated with radiotherapy, temozolomide, or both, most having had both.

Study-level findings and limits: Changes to the top peripheral T cell clonotypes appeared unrelated to pseudoprogression.

The table came from immunoSEQ multiplex PCR; TCRdb's copy has only in-frame clones and leaves some out. The table records around 50,000 clones, roughly 83% of them present only once. This CDR3 is built from 14 residues. Germline CDR1 SQVTM, CDR2 ANQGSEA. The ends lost 7 bases at V and 4 bases at J; junction bases unmatched: 9. Specified time point: week 47, end of study. It was 300 ug of mutant IDH1 20-mer peptide that made up each vaccine dose, given with topical imiquimod. The sample here was PBMCs, taken from a glioma patient whose treatment included an IDH1 peptide vaccine. The origin of this receptor is a woman under 40 with glioma. Some clones in this sample may be carry-over from other donors' samples. The chain carries TRBV29-1 and TRBJ2-1, with 8 bases lining up with TRBD2. This CDR3 is CSAPIAGPYNEQFF. CDR3 nucleotides: TGCAGCGCTCCTATAGCGGGACCTTACAATGAGCAGTTCTTC.